This TCR beta chain came from a study of shared clonotypes between healthy human individuals. Sequencing was performed with immunoSEQ multiplex PCR; in TCRdb, only in-frame clones are kept and a portion is missing. The repertoire has around 1.9 million clones, approximately 94% of them found once; the top ten carry about 1.8%. Only CD45RO-negative cells positively selected for CCR7 counted as naive CD8 cells, so terminally differentiated effector memory CD45RA+ cells were excluded. Germline loops: CDR1 MNHNY, CDR2 SVGAGI (reference sequence). The CDR3 is made up of 13 amino acids. The V end lost 4 bases, the J end lost 5 bases, and 11 bases lay between the germline ends.

The sample taken for sequencing was naive CD8+ T cells from PBMCs. The V call is TRBV6-6, the J call TRBJ1-1, with D maybe TRBD1 (5 bases). The TCR comes from a man between 18 and 29 years old in good health. Some clones in this sample may be carry-over from other donors' samples. CDR3 coding DNA: TGTGCCAGCAGTTTAGGGGTGGAAACTGAAGCTTTCTTT. Encoded protein: CASSLGVETEAFF.